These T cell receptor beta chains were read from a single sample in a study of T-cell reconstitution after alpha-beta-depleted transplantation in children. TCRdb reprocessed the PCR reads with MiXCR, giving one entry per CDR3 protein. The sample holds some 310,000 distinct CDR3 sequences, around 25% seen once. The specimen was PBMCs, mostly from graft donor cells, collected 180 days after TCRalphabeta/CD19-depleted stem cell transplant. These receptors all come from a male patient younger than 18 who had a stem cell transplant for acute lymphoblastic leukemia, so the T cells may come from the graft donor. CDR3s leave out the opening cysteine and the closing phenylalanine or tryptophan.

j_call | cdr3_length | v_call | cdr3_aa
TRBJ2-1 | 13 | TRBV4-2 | ASSSSSSSYNEQF
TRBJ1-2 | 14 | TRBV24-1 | ATSEGTPDPNYGYT
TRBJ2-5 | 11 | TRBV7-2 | ASSLAAAGKRY
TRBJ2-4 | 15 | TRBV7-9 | ASSSRIRGQDKNIQY
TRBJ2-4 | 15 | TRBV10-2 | ASRDGTSGRAKNIQY
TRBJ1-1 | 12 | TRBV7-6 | ASSPSRWTDEAF
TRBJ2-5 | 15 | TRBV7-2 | ASSLLGTSGPQETQY
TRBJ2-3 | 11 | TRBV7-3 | ASSLPSGDTQY
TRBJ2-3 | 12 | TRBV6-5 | ASSFLTGTDTQY
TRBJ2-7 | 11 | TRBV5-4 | ASSLDFSYEQY
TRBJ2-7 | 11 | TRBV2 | ASSEPQIYEQY
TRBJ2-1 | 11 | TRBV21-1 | ASIVPKDGEQF
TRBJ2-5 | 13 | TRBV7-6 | ASSPGTSGQETQY
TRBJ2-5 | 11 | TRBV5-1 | ASSRREKETQY
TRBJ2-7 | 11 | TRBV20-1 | SARLAGVYEQY
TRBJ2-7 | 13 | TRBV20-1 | SARPGQGTGYEQY
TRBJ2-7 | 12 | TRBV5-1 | ASSNSGRSYEQY
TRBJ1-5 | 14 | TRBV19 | ALGGNDGQSNQPQH
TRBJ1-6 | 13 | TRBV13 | ASSFVGGQYSPLH
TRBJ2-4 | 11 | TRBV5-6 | ASTGASMNIQY
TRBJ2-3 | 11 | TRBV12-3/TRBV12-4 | ASSSRSGDTQY
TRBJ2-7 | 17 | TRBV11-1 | ASSLLILKGRGRSYEQY
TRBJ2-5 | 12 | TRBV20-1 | SAETRRYQETQY
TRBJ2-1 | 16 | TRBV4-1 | ASSHPPPGTSGRDEQF
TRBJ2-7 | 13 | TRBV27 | ASSSSGTGPYEQY
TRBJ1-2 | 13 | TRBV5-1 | ASSLVGQTNYGYT
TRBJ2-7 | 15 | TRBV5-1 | ASSLMPPPGGPYEQY
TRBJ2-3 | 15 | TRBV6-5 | ASSYSIRAGRIDTQY
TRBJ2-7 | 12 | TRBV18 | ASSRPGLSYEQY
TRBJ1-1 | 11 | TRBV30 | ASLKGGDTEAF
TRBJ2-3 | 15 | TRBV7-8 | ASSPLQTGPLTDTQY
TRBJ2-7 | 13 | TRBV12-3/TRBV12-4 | ASSTPRQGSYEQY
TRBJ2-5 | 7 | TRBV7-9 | ASSPPQY
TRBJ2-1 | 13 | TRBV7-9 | ASSLGGTSGREQF
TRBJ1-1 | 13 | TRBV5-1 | ASSLVSDMNTEAF
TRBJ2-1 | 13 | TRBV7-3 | ASSLGQGSANEQF
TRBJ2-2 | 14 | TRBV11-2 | ASSYQAVESTGELF
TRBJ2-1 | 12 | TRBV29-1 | SVEGQSSYNEQF
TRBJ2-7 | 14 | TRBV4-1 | ASSHFAGVYSYEQY
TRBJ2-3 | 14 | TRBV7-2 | ASSPSATRGTDTQY
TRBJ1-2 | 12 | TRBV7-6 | ASSDRVGYYGYT
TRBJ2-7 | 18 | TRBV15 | ATSRARGTSGRARSYEQY
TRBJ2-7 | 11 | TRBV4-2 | ASSQVPAYEQY
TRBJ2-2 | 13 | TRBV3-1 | ASSQVAGGPGELF
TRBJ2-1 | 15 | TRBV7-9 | ASSFGSGSRSYNEQF
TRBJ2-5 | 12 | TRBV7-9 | ASSLLAYQETQY
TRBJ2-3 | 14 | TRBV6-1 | ASSRSIGGFTDTQY
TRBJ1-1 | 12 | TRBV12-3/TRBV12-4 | ASSQGQGEPEAF
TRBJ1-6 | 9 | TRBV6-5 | AAGTGSPLH
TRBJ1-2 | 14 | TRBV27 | ASSEGRAVTNYGYT
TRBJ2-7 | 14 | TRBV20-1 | SAREPKGLAGVEQY
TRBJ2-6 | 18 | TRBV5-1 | ASSLARGVRGDSGANVLT
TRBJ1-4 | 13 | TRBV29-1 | SVEGAGATNEKLF
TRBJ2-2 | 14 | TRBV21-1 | ASTIPGRSNTGELF